This T cell receptor (beta chain) appears in the sequencing data of a study of T cells in Graves' hyperthyroidism and ophthalmopathy (dated by TCRdb to 2018 to 2020). Background for the entire study: Peripheral blood was sampled at the time of initial diagnosis, prior to any treatment. TCR V-J signatures able to tell the groups apart were searched for in a discovery cohort of some 100 patients, of whom roughly 42 had Graves' ophthalmopathy and about 60 had stable Graves' hyperthyroidism. An independent validation cohort of around 19 hyperthyroidism patients and about 15 patients who later progressed to ophthalmopathy tested prospective prediction of ophthalmopathy. The 75 to 100 discovery patients were randomly split 7:3 into training and test sets. In addition, the study compared T-cell repertoires in thyroid tissue and in blood from 6 or 7 Graves' hyperthyroidism patients. After blood sampling, hyperthyroidism patients were treated with methimazole at a starting dose of 30 mg daily, and ophthalmopathy patients were treated with high-dose intravenous methylprednisolone. According to the paper, TCR Vbeta CDR3 sequencing was carried out on over 130 peripheral blood samples, which came from under 50 ophthalmopathy, under 80 hyperthyroidism and around 17 progressor patients. What the authors observed across the whole study: Sample size was not statistically predetermined, and investigators were not blinded to group allocation. Ophthalmopathy was separated from stable hyperthyroidism by a 13 V-J signature model, with around 90% sensitivity and roughly 84% specificity obtained in cross-validation and 80%/75% obtained in testing. Blood samples also contained most of the expanded thyroid clonotypes (frequency above 0.001), which suggests that blood repertoires may reflect thyroid immune responses. In validation, the model predicted progression to ophthalmopathy a median of about 6.5 months before onset, with about 67% sensitivity and nearly 75% specificity.

CDR1 and CDR2 were assigned from the germline V gene as WSHSY and SAAADI. Including cysteine and phenylalanine, the CDR3 has 18 amino acids. Only CDR3 DNA remains: 54 bases, in frame from the first base. Here V drops 6 bases and J drops 2 bases, and the junction holds 11 bases not matched to any gene. TCR beta CDR3 regions were amplified from RNA transcripts. A first-round RT-PCR of the TCR CDR3 used the HTBI primer set with the Qiagen OneStep RT-PCR kit. The libraries were constructed in a second round of multiplex PCR and then size-selected and purified. The libraries were sequenced on an Illumina HiSeq2000 using paired-end 100 bp reads. For the original study's pipeline: SOAPnuke was used to process the raw data, removing reads that contained adapters or uncalled bases, had a mean Phred below 15, or lacked an exact match to the constant primer or identifier. COPE v1.2.5 was used to merge the high-quality paired reads, and each unique nucleotide sequence was defined as a clonotype. MiTCR v1.1 was used to align the clonotypes against IMGT TRBV, TRBD and TRBJ reference segments. The analysis was restricted to V-J combinations with a frequency above 0.0001, which together covered just over 98% of the repertoires. The TCS score was defined as the ratio of F50 (clonal expansion) to E x V (chaos), calculated using BLOSUM62-based TCRdist between CDR3 peptides within each V-J. Welch's t-statistics and random forest reduced roughly 500 V-J features to some 14, which were used in a naive Bayes classifier (R e1071). TCRdb reprocessed the public reads (quality trimming at Q25 with fastp, clone calling with MiXCR) and kept in-frame beta chains. A single entry per CDR3 protein holds the most common genes and DNA from its merged rows. What appears here as the V and J calls and clone size reflects TCRdb's work, not the paper's. In all, the sample holds around 690,000 distinct CDR3 sequences, and roughly 17% of those were seen once. Together, the top ten hold about 14% of the sample.

This clonotype was seen many times. Its antigen remains unidentified. Within one base of it there is no much larger clone, and no base qualities were kept. A patient counted as having stable Graves' hyperthyroidism if no progression to ophthalmopathy occurred over 18 months of follow-up. Hyperthyroidism patients were newly diagnosed, had a disease duration of under 2 months, and were aged 18 to 65 years. Any patient with an uncontrolled infection, another autoimmune disease, pregnancy or lactation was excluded. Diagnoses were established on the basis of clinical symptoms, serum thyroxine and TRAb, thyroid ultrasound, and orbital computed tomography. PBMCs were separated from roughly 9.3 ml of fresh peripheral blood using Ficoll-Paque density gradient centrifugation. Trizol reagent was used to extract total RNA, and RNA quality was then checked on an Agilent 2100 Bioanalyzer.

The sequenced sample consisted of blood. The chain is encoded by TRBV10-2 joined to TRBJ2-6, and TRBD1 aligns with 9 junction nucleotides. This TCR came from a man between 50 and 59 years old with Graves' hyperthyroidism. The nucleotide sequence reads as follows: TGCGCCAGCAGGGCAGACTTGGGACAGGGAGCTGGGGCCAACGTCCTGACTTTC. The translation is CASRADLGQGAGANVLTF.